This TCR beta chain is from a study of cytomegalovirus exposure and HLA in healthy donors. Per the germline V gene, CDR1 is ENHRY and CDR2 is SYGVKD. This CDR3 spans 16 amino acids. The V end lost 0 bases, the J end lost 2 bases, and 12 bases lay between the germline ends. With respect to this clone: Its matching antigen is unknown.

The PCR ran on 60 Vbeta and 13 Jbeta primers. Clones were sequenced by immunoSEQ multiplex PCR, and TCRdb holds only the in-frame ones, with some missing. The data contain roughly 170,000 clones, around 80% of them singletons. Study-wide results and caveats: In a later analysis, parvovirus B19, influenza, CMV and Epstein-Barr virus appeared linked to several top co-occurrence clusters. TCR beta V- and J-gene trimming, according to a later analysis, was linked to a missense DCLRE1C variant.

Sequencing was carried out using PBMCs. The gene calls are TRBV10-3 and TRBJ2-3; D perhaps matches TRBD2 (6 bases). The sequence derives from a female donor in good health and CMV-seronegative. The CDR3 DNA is TGTGCCATCAGTGAGTCGGGGGAGGAGACCACAGATACGCAGTATTTT. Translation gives CAISESGEETTDTQYF.